The 7 T cell receptor beta chains reported below all come from one sample, sequenced in a study of blood T cell repertoires in COVID-19 (dated by TCRdb to 2020 to 2022). Library preparation used the immunoSEQ multiplex PCR assay. TCRdb's version of the immuneACCESS table is confined to in-frame rearrangements and falls short of the full clone set. An unresolved V gene accounts for under half of the shortfall where checked; the remainder is of unknown origin. The table for this sample lists 260,000 or so clones; about 85% of them were counted only once. The top ten constitute under 3% of the sample. The sequenced sample consisted of PBMCs or T cells enriched from blood (not recorded which). The receptors derive from a woman aged 50 to 60 who had recovered from COVID-19.

The gene calls are TRBV7-9 and TRBJ1-1; D gene unclear. The CDR3 spans 12 residues. The V and J ends lost 4 bases and 2 bases respectively, with 5 bases between them. The germline V gene has CDR1 SEHNR and CDR2 FQNEAQ (reference sequence). CDR3 DNA sequence: TGTGCCAGCAGCTACCTAAACACTGAAGCTTTCTTT. Its protein is CASSYLNTEAFF.

This chain links TRBV13 with TRBJ1-5; no clear D gene. CDR1 is PRHDT and CDR2 is FYEKMQ in the germline V gene (reference sequence). CDR3 size: 14 residues. The V and J ends lost 6 bases and 0 bases respectively, with 9 bases between them. CDR3: CASRYNHSNQPQHF. The CDR3 nucleotides read TGTGCCAGCAGGTACAACCATAGCAATCAGCCCCAGCATTTT.

The J gene is TRBJ2-1, the V gene TRBV9; a possible D gene is TRBD1 (5 bases). V dropped 0 bases and J dropped 5 bases, with 12 bases sitting between them. Germline values: CDR1 SGDLS, CDR2 YYNGEE. There are 15 residues in the CDR3. CDR3 region: CASSVGAGQHNEQFF. The CDR3 bases are TGTGCCAGCAGCGTAGGGGCAGGGCAGCACAATGAGCAGTTCTTC. Complete variable domain (other parts from reference TRBV9 and TRBJ2-1): DSGVTQTPKHLITATGQRVTLRCSPRSGDLSVYWYQQSLDQGLQFLIQYYNGEERAKGNILERFSAQQFPDLHSELNLSSLELGDSALYFCASSVGAGQHNEQFFGPGTRLTVL.

This clone was seen only a few times. The rearrangement links TRBV30 to TRBJ1-6, with D perhaps matching TRBD1 (5 bases). Germline values: CDR1 GTSNPN, CDR2 SVGIG (reference sequence). The CDR3 sequence is 14 residues long. Here the CDR3 reads CGVGASSYNSPLHF. The CDR3 DNA is TGTGGTGTTGGGGCCAGCTCCTATAATTCACCCCTCCACTTT.

This sequence joins TRBV27 and TRBJ1-2, with D perhaps TRBD1 (6 bases). Germline CDR1 and CDR2: MNHEY and SMNVEV (reference sequence). CDR3 length: 12 amino acids. Trimming removed 4 bases from V and 6 bases from J, with 9 bases in between. CDR3 protein: CASSSRTDGYTF. As DNA, the CDR3 is TGTGCCAGCAGTTCTAGGACAGATGGCTACACCTTC.

This clone has a single count. J is TRBJ2-6 and V is TRBV5-8; no clear D. V was clipped by 0 bases and J by 0 bases, with 7 bases between them. The CDR3 is 16 residues long. Germline V gene data show CDR1 as SGHTS and CDR2 as YDEGEE. The DNA for the CDR3 is TGTGCCAGCAGCTTGGGGTCGGGCTCTGGGGCCAACGTCCTGACTTTC. Its protein product is CASSLGSGSGANVLTF. Looking up the rest from reference TRBV5-8 and TRBJ2-6 gives the full variable domain: EAGVTQSPTHLIKTRGQQATLRCSPISGHTSVYWYQQALGLGLQFLLWYDEGEERNRGNFPPRFSGRQFPNYSSELNVNALELEDSALYLCASSLGSGSGANVLTFGAGSRLTVL.

J is TRBJ2-7 and V is TRBV13; tentatively, D is TRBD2 (5 bases). The CDR3 contains 14 residues. V was trimmed by 5 bases and J by 2 bases, leaving 13 bases between them. From germline, CDR1 is PRHDT and CDR2 FYEKMQ (reference sequence). The CDR3 spells CASSPRRRTYEQYF. The CDR3 coding sequence is TGTGCCAGCAGCCCTAGGAGGAGGACCTACGAGCAGTACTTC.